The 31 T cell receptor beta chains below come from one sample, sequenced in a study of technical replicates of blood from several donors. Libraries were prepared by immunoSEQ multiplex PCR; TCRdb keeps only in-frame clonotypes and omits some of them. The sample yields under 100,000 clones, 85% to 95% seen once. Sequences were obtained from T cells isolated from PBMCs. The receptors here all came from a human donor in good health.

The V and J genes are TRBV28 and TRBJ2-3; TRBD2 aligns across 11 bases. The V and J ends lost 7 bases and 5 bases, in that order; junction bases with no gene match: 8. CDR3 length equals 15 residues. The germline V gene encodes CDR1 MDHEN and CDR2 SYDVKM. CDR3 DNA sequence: TGTGCCAGCAAACTAGCGGGAGATTCAGTAGATACGCAGTATTTT. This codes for CASKLAGDSVDTQYF.

The CDR3 region has the DNA TGTGCCAGCTCACCTTATGTGGGCGAGGGAGTATACTCCTCCTACAATGAGCAGTTCTTC. The encoded protein is CASSPYVGEGVYSSYNEQFF. The chain joins TRBV18 to TRBJ2-1; tentative D call: TRBD2 (5 bases). Trimming cost V 3 bases and J 0 bases, with 24 bases left between them. The CDR3 is made up of 20 amino acids. Germline V gene data show CDR1 as KGHSH and CDR2 as LQKENI.

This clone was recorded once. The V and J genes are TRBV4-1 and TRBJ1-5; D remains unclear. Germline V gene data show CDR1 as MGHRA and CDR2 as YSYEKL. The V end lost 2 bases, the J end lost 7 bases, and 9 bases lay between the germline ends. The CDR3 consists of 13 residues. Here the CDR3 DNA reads TGCGCCAGCAGCCAACTACCCGAACAGCCCCAGCATTTT. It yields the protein CASSQLPEQPQHF.

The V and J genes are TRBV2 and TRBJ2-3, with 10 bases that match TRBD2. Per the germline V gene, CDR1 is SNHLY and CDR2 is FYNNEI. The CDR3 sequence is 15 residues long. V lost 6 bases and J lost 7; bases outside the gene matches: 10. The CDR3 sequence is CASSASGRARNTQYF. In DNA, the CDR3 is TGTGCCAGCAGCGCGAGCGGGAGGGCCCGGAATACGCAGTATTTT.

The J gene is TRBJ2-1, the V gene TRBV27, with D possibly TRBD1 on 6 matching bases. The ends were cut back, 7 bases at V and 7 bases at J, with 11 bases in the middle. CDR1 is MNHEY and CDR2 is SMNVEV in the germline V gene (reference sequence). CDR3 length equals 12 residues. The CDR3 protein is CASMNRGNEQFF. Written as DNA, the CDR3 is TGTGCCAGCATGAATAGGGGGAATGAGCAGTTCTTC.

CDR3 bases: TGCGCCAGCAGCCCGGGACTTTCATCCTACGAGCAGTACTTC. Its protein is CASSPGLSSYEQYF. The chain is built from TRBV5-1 and TRBJ2-7; tentatively, D is TRBD2 (6 bases). V lost 4 bases and J lost 1, with 12 bases in between. Germline V gene data show CDR1 as SGHRS and CDR2 as YFSETQ. This CDR3 is built from 14 residues.

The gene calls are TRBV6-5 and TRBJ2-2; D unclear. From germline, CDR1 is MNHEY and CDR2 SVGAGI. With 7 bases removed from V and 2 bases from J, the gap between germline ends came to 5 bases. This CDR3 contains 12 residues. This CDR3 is CASNTNTGELFF. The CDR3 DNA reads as TGTGCCAGCAATACTAACACCGGGGAGCTGTTTTTT.

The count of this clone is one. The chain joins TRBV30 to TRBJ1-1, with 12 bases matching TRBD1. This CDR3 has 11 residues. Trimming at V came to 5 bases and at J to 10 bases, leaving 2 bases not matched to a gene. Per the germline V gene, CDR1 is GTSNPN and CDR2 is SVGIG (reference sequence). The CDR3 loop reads CAWGTGGPAFF. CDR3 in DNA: TGTGCCTGGGGGACAGGGGGCCCAGCTTTCTTT.

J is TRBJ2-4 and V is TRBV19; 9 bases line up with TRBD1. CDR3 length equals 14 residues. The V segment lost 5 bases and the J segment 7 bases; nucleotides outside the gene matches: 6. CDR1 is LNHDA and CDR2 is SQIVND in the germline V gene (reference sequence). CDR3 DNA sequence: TGTGCCAGTAGTTTCCGGGACAGGGCTAACATTCAGTACTTC. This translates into CASSFRDRANIQYF.

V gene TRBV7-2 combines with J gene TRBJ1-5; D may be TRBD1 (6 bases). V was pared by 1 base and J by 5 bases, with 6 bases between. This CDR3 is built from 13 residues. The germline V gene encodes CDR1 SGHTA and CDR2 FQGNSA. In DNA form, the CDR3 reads TGTGCCAGCAGCTTAGAGGGGGATCAGCCCCAGCATTTT. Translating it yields CASSLEGDQPQHF.

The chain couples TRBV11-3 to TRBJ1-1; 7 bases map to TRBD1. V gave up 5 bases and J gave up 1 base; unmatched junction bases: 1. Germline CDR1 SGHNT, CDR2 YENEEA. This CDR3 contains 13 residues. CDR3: CASSKGANTEAFF. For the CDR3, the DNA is TGTGCCAGCAGCAAGGGGGCGAACACTGAAGCTTTCTTT.

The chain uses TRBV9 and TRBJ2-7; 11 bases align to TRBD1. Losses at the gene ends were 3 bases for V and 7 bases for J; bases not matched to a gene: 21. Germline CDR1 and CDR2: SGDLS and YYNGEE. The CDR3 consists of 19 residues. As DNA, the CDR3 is TGTGCCAGCAGCGGAGGGGAATCCGGGACAGGGGGACGATTCTGGGAGCAGTACTTC. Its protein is CASSGGESGTGGRFWEQYF.

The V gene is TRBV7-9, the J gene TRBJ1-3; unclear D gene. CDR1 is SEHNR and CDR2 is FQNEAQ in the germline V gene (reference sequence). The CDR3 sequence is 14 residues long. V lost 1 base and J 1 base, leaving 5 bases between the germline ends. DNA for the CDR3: TGTGCCAGCAGCTTAGTACAGTCTGGAAACACCATATATTTT. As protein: CASSLVQSGNTIYF.

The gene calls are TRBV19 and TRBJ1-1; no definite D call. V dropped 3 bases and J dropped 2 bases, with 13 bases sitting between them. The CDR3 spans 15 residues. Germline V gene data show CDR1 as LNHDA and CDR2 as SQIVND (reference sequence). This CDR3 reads CASSIVQRPNTEAFF. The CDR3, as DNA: TGTGCCAGTAGTATTGTTCAGAGGCCAAACACTGAAGCTTTCTTT.

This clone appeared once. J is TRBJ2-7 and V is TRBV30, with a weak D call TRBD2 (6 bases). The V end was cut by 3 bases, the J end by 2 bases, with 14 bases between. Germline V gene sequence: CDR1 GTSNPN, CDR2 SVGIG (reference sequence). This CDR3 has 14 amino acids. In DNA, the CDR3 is TGTGCCTGGAGAGTCGCGGGAAACACCTACGAGCAGTACTTC. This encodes CAWRVAGNTYEQYF.

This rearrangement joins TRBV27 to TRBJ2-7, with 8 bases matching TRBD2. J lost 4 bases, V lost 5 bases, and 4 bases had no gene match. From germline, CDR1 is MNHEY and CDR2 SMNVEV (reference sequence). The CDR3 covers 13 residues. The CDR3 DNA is TGTGCCAGCAGTGCGGGAGGCCAGTACGAGCAGTACTTC. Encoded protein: CASSAGGQYEQYF.

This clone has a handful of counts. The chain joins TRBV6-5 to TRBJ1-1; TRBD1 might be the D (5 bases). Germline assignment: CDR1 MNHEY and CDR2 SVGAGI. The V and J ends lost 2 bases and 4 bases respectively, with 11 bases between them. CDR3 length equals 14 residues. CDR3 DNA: TGTGCCAGCAGTTACACAAGGGGAACCACTGAAGCTTTCTTT. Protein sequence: CASSYTRGTTEAFF.

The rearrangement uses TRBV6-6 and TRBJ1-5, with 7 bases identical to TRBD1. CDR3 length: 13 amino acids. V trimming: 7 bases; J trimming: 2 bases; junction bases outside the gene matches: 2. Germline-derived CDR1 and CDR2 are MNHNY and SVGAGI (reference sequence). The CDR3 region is CASIDRGNQPQHF. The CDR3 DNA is TGTGCCAGCATCGACAGGGGCAATCAGCCCCAGCATTTT.

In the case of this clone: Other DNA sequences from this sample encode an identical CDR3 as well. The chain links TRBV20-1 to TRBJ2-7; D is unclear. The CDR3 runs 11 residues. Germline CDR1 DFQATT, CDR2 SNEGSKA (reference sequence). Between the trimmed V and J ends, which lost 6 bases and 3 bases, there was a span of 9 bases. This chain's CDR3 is CSASQNYEQYF. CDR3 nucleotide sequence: TGCAGTGCGTCACAGAACTACGAGCAGTACTTC.

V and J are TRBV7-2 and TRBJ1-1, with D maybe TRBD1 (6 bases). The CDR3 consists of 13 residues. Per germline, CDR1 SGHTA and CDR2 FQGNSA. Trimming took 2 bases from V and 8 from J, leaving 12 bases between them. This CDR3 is CASSLIEGQEAFF. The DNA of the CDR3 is TGTGCCAGCAGCTTAATTGAAGGACAGGAAGCTTTCTTT.

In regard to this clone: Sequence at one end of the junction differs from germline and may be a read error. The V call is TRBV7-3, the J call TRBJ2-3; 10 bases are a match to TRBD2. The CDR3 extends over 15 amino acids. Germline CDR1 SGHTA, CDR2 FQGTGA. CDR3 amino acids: CASSFLAGGTDTQYF. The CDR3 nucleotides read TGTGCCAGTAGCTTTCTAGCGGGGGGCACAGATACGCAGTATTTT.

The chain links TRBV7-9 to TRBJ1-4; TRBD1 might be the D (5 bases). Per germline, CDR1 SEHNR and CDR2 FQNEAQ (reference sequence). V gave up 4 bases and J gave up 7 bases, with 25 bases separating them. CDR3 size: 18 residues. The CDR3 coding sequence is TGTGCCAGCAGCTCGGGGGTGCAGGGTAGGGTCTTTAGTGAAAAACTGTTTTTT. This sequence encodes CASSSGVQGRVFSEKLFF.

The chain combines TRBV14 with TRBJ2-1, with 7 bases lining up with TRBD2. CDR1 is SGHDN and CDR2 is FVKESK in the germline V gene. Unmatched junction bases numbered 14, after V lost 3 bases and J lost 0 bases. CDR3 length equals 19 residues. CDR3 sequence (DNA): TGTGCCAGCAGCCATTGGATGGTAGCGGGCAAGAGCTCCTACAATGAGCAGTTCTTC. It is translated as CASSHWMVAGKSSYNEQFF.

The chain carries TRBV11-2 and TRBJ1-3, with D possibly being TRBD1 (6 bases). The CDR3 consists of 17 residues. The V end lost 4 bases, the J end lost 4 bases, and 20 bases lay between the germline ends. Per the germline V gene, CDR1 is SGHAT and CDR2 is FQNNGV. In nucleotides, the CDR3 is TGTGCCAGCAGCTACATCATTCCCGGGACAAGAGGAAACACCATATATTTT. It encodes CASSYIIPGTRGNTIYF.

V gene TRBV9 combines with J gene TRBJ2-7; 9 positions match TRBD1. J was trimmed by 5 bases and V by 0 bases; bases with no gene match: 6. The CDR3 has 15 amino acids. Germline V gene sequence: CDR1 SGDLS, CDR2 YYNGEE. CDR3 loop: CASSVEAGQGHEQYF. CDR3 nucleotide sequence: TGTGCCAGCAGCGTAGAGGCGGGACAGGGCCACGAGCAGTACTTC.

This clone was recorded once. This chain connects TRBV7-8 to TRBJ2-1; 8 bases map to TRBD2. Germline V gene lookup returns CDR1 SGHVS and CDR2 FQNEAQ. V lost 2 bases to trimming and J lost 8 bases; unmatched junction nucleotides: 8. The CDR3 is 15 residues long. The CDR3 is CASSLTVSGIDEQFF. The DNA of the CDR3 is TGTGCCAGCAGCTTAACTGTTAGCGGGATAGATGAGCAGTTCTTC.

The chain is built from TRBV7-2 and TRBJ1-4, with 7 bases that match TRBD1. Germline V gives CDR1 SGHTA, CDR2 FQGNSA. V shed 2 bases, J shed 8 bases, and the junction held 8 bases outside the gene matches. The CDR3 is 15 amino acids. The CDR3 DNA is TGTGCCAGCAGCTTATATGGGCCGGGACAGGAAAAACTGTTTTTT. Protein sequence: CASSLYGPGQEKLFF.

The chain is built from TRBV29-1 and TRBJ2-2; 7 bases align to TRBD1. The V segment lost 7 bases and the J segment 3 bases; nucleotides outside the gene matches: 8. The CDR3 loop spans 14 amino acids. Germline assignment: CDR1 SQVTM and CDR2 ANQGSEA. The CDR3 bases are TGCAGCGCTACCGTCGGGACAGACACCGGGGAGCTGTTTTTT. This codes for CSATVGTDTGELFF.

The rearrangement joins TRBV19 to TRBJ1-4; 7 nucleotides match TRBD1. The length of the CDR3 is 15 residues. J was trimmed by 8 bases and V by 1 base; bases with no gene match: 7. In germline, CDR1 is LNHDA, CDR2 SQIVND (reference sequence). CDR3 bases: TGTGCCAGTAGTATAGGGGACAGCCGGGGGGAAAAACTGTTTTTT. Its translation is CASSIGDSRGEKLFF.

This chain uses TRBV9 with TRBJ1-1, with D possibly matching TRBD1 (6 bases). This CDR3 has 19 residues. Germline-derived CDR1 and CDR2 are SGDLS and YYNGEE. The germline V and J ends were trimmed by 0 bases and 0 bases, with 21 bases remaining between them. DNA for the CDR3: TGTGCCAGCAGCGTAGGTTGGGGAGGGGGGGCATCAATGAACACTGAAGCTTTCTTT. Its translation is CASSVGWGGGASMNTEAFF.

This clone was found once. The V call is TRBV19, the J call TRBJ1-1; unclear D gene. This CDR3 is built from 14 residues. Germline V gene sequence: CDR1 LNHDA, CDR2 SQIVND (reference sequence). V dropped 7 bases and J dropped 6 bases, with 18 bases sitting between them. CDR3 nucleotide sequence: TGTGCCAGTAAGAGAGACTTTATTCCTCCTGAAGCTTTCTTT. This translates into CASKRDFIPPEAFF. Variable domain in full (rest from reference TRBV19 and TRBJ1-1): DGGITQSPKYLFRKEGQNVTLSCEQNLNHDAMYWYRQDPGQGLRLIYYSQIVNDFQKGDIAEGYSVSREKKESFPLTVTSAQKNPTAFYLCASKRDFIPPEAFFGQGTRLTVV.